Listed below are T cell receptor beta chains from one sample, sequenced in a study of beta chain features in type 1 diabetes. The assay was immunoSEQ multiplex PCR, and TCRdb's table has in-frame clones only and misses some. The sample contains about 150,000 clones, 40% to 60% of which appear only once. Sequencing used Tregs from blood. The origin of the receptors is a man younger than 35 in good health. The CDR3 runs from the conserved cysteine through the conserved F or W. D genes are given only for firm matches. Only some rows state a clone size, as once, few, many or a class for expanded clones.

D	size	J	V	CDR3	DNA
NA	few	TRBJ2-5	TRBV9	CASSPARYATQYF	TGTGCCAGCAGCCCCGCGCGTTACGCGACCCAGTACTTC
NA	few	TRBJ2-7	TRBV30	CAWTPLAVRSSYEQYF	TGTGCCTGGACGCCATTGGCCGTCAGAAGCTCCTACGAGCAGTACTTC
TRBD1	once	TRBJ1-1	TRBV27	CASSLYGQGRYPRNTEAFF	TGTGCCAGCAGTTTGTACGGACAGGGGAGGTATCCGAGGAACACTGAAGCTTTCTTT
NA	NA	TRBJ1-6	TRBV2	CASSGQGYNSPLHF	TGTGCCAGCAGTGGCCAGGGGTATAATTCACCCCTCCACTTT
TRBD1	once	TRBJ1-3	TRBV4-3	CASSQGGTGVSGNTIYF	TGCGCCAGCAGCCAAGGAGGGACAGGGGTCTCTGGAAACACCATATATTTT
TRBD2	once	TRBJ2-3	TRBV7-8	CASNLGLGGTDTQYF	TGTGCCAGCAACTTAGGACTAGGTGGCACAGATACGCAGTATTTT
NA	NA	TRBJ2-7	TRBV5-1	CASSLGGYEQYF	TGCGCCAGCAGCTTGGGAGGTTACGAGCAGTACTTC
NA	few	TRBJ2-1	TRBV19	CASKTMGQGGNEQFF	TGTGCCAGTAAAACGATGGGGCAGGGGGGCAATGAGCAGTTCTTC
TRBD2	few	TRBJ2-1	TRBV10-3	CAISDREGNEQFF	TGTGCCATCAGTGATAGGGAGGGCAATGAGCAGTTCTTC
NA	NA	TRBJ2-3	TRBV7-2	CASSPRVPDTQYF	TGTGCCAGCAGCCCGAGGGTCCCAGATACGCAGTATTTT
NA	NA	TRBJ2-7	TRBV2	CASSDPPIHSYEQYF	TGTGCCAGCAGTGACCCCCCAATTCACTCCTACGAGCAGTACTTC
NA	few	TRBJ2-7	TRBV28	CASATDTYEQYF	TGTGCCAGCGCGACAGATACCTACGAGCAGTACTTC
NA	few	TRBJ1-1	TRBV7-2	CASSPVGGAATAFF	TGTGCCAGCAGCCCCGTGGGAGGTGCGGCAACAGCTTTCTTT
NA	once	TRBJ1-5	TRBV9	CASSVGIGDQPQHF	TGTGCCAGCAGCGTGGGGATAGGGGATCAGCCCCAGCATTTT
NA	few	TRBJ2-5	TRBV11-2	CASSPGSQETQYF	TGTGCCAGCAGCCCCGGGAGCCAAGAGACCCAGTACTTC
TRBD2	NA	TRBJ2-3	TRBV11-3	CASSSGLPGPDTQYF	TGTGCCAGCAGCTCGGGACTACCGGGGCCAGATACGCAGTATTTT
TRBD2	NA	TRBJ2-1	TRBV30	CAWSVHEAGLAPPRFF	TGTGCCTGGAGTGTACACGAAGCGGGGCTAGCCCCCCCCCGGTTCTTC
TRBD1	NA	TRBJ1-2	TRBV10-3	CAISESSVGQGNGYTF	TGTGCCATCAGTGAGTCGTCTGTGGGACAGGGTAATGGCTACACCTTC
NA	NA	TRBJ1-1	TRBV4-2	CASSQVGVAAAFF	TGTGCCAGCAGCCAAGTCGGGGTCGCGGCGGCTTTCTTT
NA	NA	TRBJ2-1	TRBV11-1	CASSYVDLRGREQFF	TGTGCCAGCAGCTACGTCGACCTCAGGGGTCGGGAGCAGTTCTTC
TRBD1	NA	TRBJ1-2	TRBV6-1	CASSAVGVRGRYGYTF	TGTGCCAGCAGTGCTGTCGGGGTCAGGGGGAGATATGGCTACACCTTC
NA	NA	TRBJ2-7	TRBV15	CATSRDIAYEQYF	TGTGCCACCAGCAGAGATATCGCCTACGAGCAGTACTTC
TRBD1	NA	TRBJ1-2	TRBV19	CASSIDRGRAYGYTF	TGTGCCAGTAGTATCGACAGGGGGCGCGCCTATGGCTACACCTTC
NA	NA	TRBJ2-7	TRBV7-2	CASSPRGEQYF	TGTGCCAGCAGCCCCCGAGGGGAGCAGTACTTC
TRBD1	NA	TRBJ1-1	TRBV28	CASSSPGQGVWEAFF	TGTGCCAGCAGTTCGCCGGGACAGGGAGTATGGGAAGCTTTCTTT
TRBD1	few	TRBJ1-2	TRBV19	CASSSPRTGGNYGYTF	TGTGCCAGTAGTTCTCCCCGGACAGGGGGGAACTATGGCTACACCTTC
TRBD2	few	TRBJ2-1	TRBV9	CASSVGGGLAGGVYEQFF	TGTGCCAGCAGCGTAGGGGGGGGACTAGCGGGAGGGGTTTACGAGCAGTTCTTC
NA	NA	TRBJ1-5	TRBV2	CASRELVSNQPQHF	TGTGCCAGCAGGGAGTTGGTTAGCAATCAGCCCCAGCATTTT
TRBD2	NA	TRBJ2-3	TRBV29-1	CSVVIGAGEGEQYF	TGCAGCGTGGTGATTGGGGCTGGGGAGGGAGAGCAGTATTTT
NA	NA	TRBJ1-5	TRBV29-1	CSVGGGGSQPQHF	TGCAGCGTTGGGGGAGGGGGGAGTCAGCCCCAGCATTTT
TRBD1	NA	TRBJ2-3	TRBV7-9	CASSPSPGQGADTQYF	TGTGCCAGCAGCCCTTCCCCGGGACAGGGCGCAGATACGCAGTATTTT
TRBD1	NA	TRBJ2-7	TRBV5-1	CASSKTGGKVYEQYF	TGCGCCAGCAGCAAGACAGGGGGCAAGGTCTACGAGCAGTACTTC
NA	NA	TRBJ2-7	TRBV5-5	CASSLQGHYEQYF	TGTGCCAGCAGCTTACAGGGTCACTACGAGCAGTACTTC
NA	few	TRBJ1-2	TRBV5-6	CASSLAQGVHYGYTF	TGTGCCAGCAGCTTGGCTCAGGGTGTGCACTATGGCTACACCTTC
NA	NA	TRBJ2-5	TRBV20-1	CSARRGETQYF	TGCAGTGCCCGCCGGGGGGAGACCCAGTACTTC
NA	NA	TRBJ2-5	TRBV20-1	CSASLRETQYF	TGCAGTGCTAGTTTGAGGGAGACCCAGTACTTC
NA	NA	TRBJ2-3	TRBV5-1	CASSLGQITDTQYF	TGCGCCAGCAGCTTGGGACAGATCACAGATACGCAGTATTTT
NA	NA	TRBJ2-2	TRBV2	CASKMTRGNTGELFF	TGTGCCAGCAAGATGACCAGGGGGAACACCGGGGAGCTGTTTTTT